This TCR beta chain is from a study of blood T cell repertoires in COVID-19. About the research overall: Sites in the United States, Italy and Spain provided acute and convalescent COVID-19 samples. Sources were T cells, B-cell-depleted T cells, or PBMCs; the material itself was cDNA or gDNA.

V shed 2 bases and J shed 6 bases, with 10 bases lying between them. The CDR3 loop spans 13 amino acids. CDR1 is KGHSH, CDR2 LQKENI, per germline. As originally analysed: How many nucleated cells were present was estimated from reference gene primer amplification. Produced via immunoSEQ multiplex PCR; TCRdb's table is partial and in-frame only. V and J calls and clone size come straight from that table; D and trimming were deduced from the DNA. Counted here are about 30,000 clones, roughly 87% occurring once; the ten biggest clones make up roughly 28%. The V call is TRBV18, the J call TRBJ1-1; possible D gene TRBD1, 5 bases. The clonotype originates from a man older than 75 with acute or convalescent COVID-19. Sequenced input: peripheral blood. This CDR3 reads CASSPGGEAEAFF. The CDR3 DNA reads as TGTGCCAGCTCACCAGGAGGGGAGGCTGAAGCTTTCTTT.